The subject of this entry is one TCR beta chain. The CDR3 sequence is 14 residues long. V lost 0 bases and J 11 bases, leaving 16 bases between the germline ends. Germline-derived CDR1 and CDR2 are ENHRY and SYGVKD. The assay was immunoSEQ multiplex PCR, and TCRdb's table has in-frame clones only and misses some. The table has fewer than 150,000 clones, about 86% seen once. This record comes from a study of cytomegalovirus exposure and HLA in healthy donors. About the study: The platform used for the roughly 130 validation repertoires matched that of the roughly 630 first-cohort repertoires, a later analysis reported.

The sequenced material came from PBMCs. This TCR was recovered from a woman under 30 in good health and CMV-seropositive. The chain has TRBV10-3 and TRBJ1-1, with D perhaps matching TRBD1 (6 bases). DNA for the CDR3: TGTGCCATCAGTGAGTCGCGGGGGCGGGATGAGGCTTTCTTT. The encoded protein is CAISESRGRDEAFF.